Listed below are T cell receptor beta chains from one sample, sequenced in a study of T-cell reconstitution after alpha-beta-depleted transplantation in children. TCRdb re-called the PCR reads with MiXCR, one entry per CDR3 protein. The sample holds approximately 980,000 distinct CDR3 sequences; roughly 31% are singletons and the top ten take more than 25%. Sequenced here: PBMCs, mostly from graft donor cells, sampled 360 days after TCRalphabeta/CD19-depleted stem cell transplant. The receptors stem from a boy under two years old who had a stem cell transplant for SCID, so the T cells may come from the graft donor. The CDR3 runs from the conserved cysteine through the conserved F or W. Fields, in order: D gene, J gene, clone size, V gene, CDR3 DNA, CDR3 protein. The D gene is left open where the match is weak. Rows give clone size only sometimes, using once, few, many, or a class for an expanded clone.

D gene: TRBD1; J gene: TRBJ2-5; clone size: few; V gene: TRBV12-3/TRBV12-4; CDR3 DNA: TGTGCCAGCAGTTACCCGGACAGGGACCAAGAGACCCAGTACTTC; CDR3 protein: CASSYPDRDQETQYF
D gene: TRBD2; J gene: TRBJ2-5; clone size: many; V gene: TRBV4-3; CDR3 DNA: TGCGCCAGCAGCCGCAGTAGGGGACTAGCGGAGACCCAGTACTTC; CDR3 protein: CASSRSRGLAETQYF
D gene: -; J gene: TRBJ2-3; clone size: few; V gene: TRBV6-1; CDR3 DNA: TGTGCCAGCAGCCCCTTCTACAGCACAGATACGCAGTATTTT; CDR3 protein: CASSPFYSTDTQYF
D gene: -; J gene: TRBJ2-3; clone size: -; V gene: TRBV4-3; CDR3 DNA: TGCGCCAGCAGCCAATTTACAGGGAGGGTCCCAGATACGCAGTATTTT; CDR3 protein: CASSQFTGRVPDTQYF
D gene: -; J gene: TRBJ2-4; clone size: few; V gene: TRBV5-1; CDR3 DNA: TGCGCCAGCAGCCCACGTCCTGACCTAGCCAAAAACATTCAGTACTTC; CDR3 protein: CASSPRPDLAKNIQYF
D gene: -; J gene: TRBJ2-7; clone size: -; V gene: TRBV6-2/TRBV6-3; CDR3 DNA: TGTGCCAGCACCTCCGGGACCTTGAGAGGGGAGCAGTACTTC; CDR3 protein: CASTSGTLRGEQYF
D gene: -; J gene: TRBJ2-1; clone size: many; V gene: TRBV12-3/TRBV12-4; CDR3 DNA: TGTGCCAGCAGGTTTAGGGGGTTTTACAATGAGCAGTTCTTC; CDR3 protein: CASRFRGFYNEQFF
D gene: -; J gene: TRBJ2-2; clone size: -; V gene: TRBV27; CDR3 DNA: TGTGCCAGCAGTTTATATGGGGAAAACGTTTACACCGGGGAGCTGTTTTTT; CDR3 protein: CASSLYGENVYTGELFF
D gene: -; J gene: TRBJ2-3; clone size: few; V gene: TRBV6-2/TRBV6-3; CDR3 DNA: TGTGCCAGCAGTTACCCCTGGGTCAGTCGCACAGATACGCAGTATTTT; CDR3 protein: CASSYPWVSRTDTQYF
D gene: TRBD2; J gene: TRBJ2-5; clone size: -; V gene: TRBV4-3; CDR3 DNA: TGCGCCAGCAGCCAAAGCGGGGGAAAACAAGAGACCCAGTACTTC; CDR3 protein: CASSQSGGKQETQYF